The rows below give T cell receptor beta chains drawn from one sample of a study of T cells after yellow fever vaccination. In TCRdb, the 5' RACE reads were re-called with MiXCR into one record per CDR3 protein. The sample comprises 250,000 or so distinct CDR3 sequences, roughly 3.5% of which are singletons, and around a fifth rests with the top ten. The sample consisted of PBMCs, taken 15 days after the yellow fever booster vaccination. The receptors come from a man younger than 35 who received the YFV17D yellow fever vaccine. The CDR3 runs from the conserved cysteine through the conserved F or W.

J,V,CDR3
TRBJ2-5,TRBV6-2/TRBV6-3,CASAASEETQYF
TRBJ2-5,TRBV12-5,CASGPSGQTVTQYF
TRBJ2-1,TRBV7-2,CASSLSGAGTYNEQFF
TRBJ2-6,TRBV7-8,CASSLVGGMGSGANVLTF
TRBJ2-1,TRBV19,CASSTRQAEQFF
TRBJ1-5,TRBV5-1,CASSLDRDQPQHF
TRBJ2-1,TRBV5-4,CASSLTSNEQFF
TRBJ2-7,TRBV5-4,CASSEGQGGSYEQYF
TRBJ2-3,TRBV20-1,CSAREGRGEGTDTQYF
TRBJ2-1,TRBV11-1,CASSPGGGHSYNEQFF
TRBJ2-3,TRBV7-3,CASSPLAGGSTDTQYF
TRBJ2-5,TRBV28,CASSSPAKEQETQYF
TRBJ2-7,TRBV5-1,CASSLFQGTYEQYF
TRBJ2-5,TRBV2,CASSETGGDQATQYF
TRBJ2-4,TRBV5-5,CASSYRPTRAQNIQYF
TRBJ1-3,TRBV12-3/TRBV12-4,CASSLRTDGPGNTIYF
TRBJ1-5,TRBV7-9,CASSLDYGAGQPQHF
TRBJ1-2,TRBV12-3/TRBV12-4,CASSPGTARNYGYTF
TRBJ2-3,TRBV19,CASSGGGSRTDTQYF
TRBJ2-7,TRBV11-2,CASSFRGSREQYF
TRBJ1-4,TRBV12-3/TRBV12-4,CASSSNRGAGEKLFF
TRBJ1-2,TRBV12-3/TRBV12-4,CASSSTGGRNYGYTF